Each of the 6 T cell receptor beta chains below was sequenced from the same sample in a study of blood T cells in healthy people across ages. Then a second PCR, running roughly 7 to 12 cycles, was carried out with a sample-barcoded 5' primer and a J-beta primer mix. Using its own MiXCR run on the 5' RACE reads, TCRdb lists one record per CDR3 protein. The table lists approximately 350,000 distinct CDR3 sequences, approximately 51% of them singletons. The specimen was blood. Every receptor here comes from a man in his sixties in good health.

Here the CDR3 DNA reads TGCAGGGAAGACAGGGCGGCTAATGAAAAACTGTTTTTT. The encoded protein is CREDRAANEKLFF. This chain connects TRBV20-1 to TRBJ1-4; 7 nucleotides agree with TRBD1. Germline CDR1 and CDR2: DFQATT and SNEGSKA (reference sequence). The CDR3 is made up of 13 amino acids.

The chain combines TRBV5-1 with TRBJ2-1, with a weak D call TRBD1 (6 bases). Trimming took off 3 bases at V and 11 bases at J, with 12 bases between the two ends. The CDR3 runs to 12 residues. Germline CDR1 and CDR2: SGHRS and YFSETQ. The CDR3 nucleotides read TGCGCCAGCAGCTCCAGTGGGACACAGCAGTTCTTC. It specifies CASSSSGTQQFF.

The V gene is TRBV5-6, the J gene TRBJ2-5; TRBD1 aligns across 7 bases. The CDR3 totals 15 residues. Germline V CDR1 and CDR2: SGHDT, YYEEEE. V gave up 1 base and J gave up 2 bases; unmatched junction bases: 5. Written as DNA, the CDR3 is TGTGCCAGCAGCTTGATCGGCAGGGGGCAAGAGACCCAGTACTTC. Translated: CASSLIGRGQETQYF. Filled out from reference TRBV5-6 and TRBJ2-5, the complete variable domain reads DAGVTQSPTHLIKTRGQQVTLRCSPKSGHDTVSWYQQALGQGPQFIFQYYEEEERQRGNFPDRFSGHQFPNYSSELNVNALLLGDSALYLCASSLIGRGQETQYFGPGTRLLVL.

J is TRBJ2-1 and V is TRBV29-1; 9 bases fit TRBD1. The V segment lost 6 bases and the J segment 2 bases; nucleotides outside the gene matches: 17. The CDR3 spans 18 residues. The V gene's germline CDR1 is SQVTM and CDR2 ANQGSEA. For the CDR3, the DNA is TGCAGCGTCGAAAGGGGACCATTCGGGACAGGGACCTACAATGAGCAGTTCTTC. Its protein is CSVERGPFGTGTYNEQFF.

The chain is built from TRBV20-1 and TRBJ2-7; no clear D. TRBJ2-5 explains the end of the DNA better; the J call may be wrong. Per the germline V gene, CDR1 is DFQATT and CDR2 is SNEGSKA (reference sequence). The CDR3 has 12 amino acids. The CDR3 reads CSARVSMETQYF. The CDR3 bases are TGCAGTGCTAGGGTTAGCATGGAGACCCAGTACTTC.

The V and J genes are TRBV5-8 and TRBJ1-2; tentatively, D is TRBD1 (6 bases). The CDR3 contains 15 residues. The V and J ends lost 0 bases and 7 bases respectively, with 16 bases between them. Looked up from germline, CDR1 is SGHTS and CDR2 is YDEGEE. The CDR3 protein is CASSLETRGDSGYTF. CDR3 nucleotide sequence: TGTGCCAGCAGCTTGGAAACCAGGGGTGATAGTGGCTACACCTTC.